The 2 T cell receptor beta chains in this list originate from one sample, sequenced in a study of T-cell reconstitution after alpha-beta-depleted transplantation in children. A library of TCRbeta sequences, prepared with unique molecular identifiers, was generated. MiXCR was run by TCRdb on the PCR reads, yielding one entry per CDR3 protein. Of about 600,000 distinct CDR3 sequences detected, 10% to 13% appear once; the ten largest clones hold about 4.2%. The sample here was PBMCs from the stem cell graft donor, taken from the stem cell graft. These receptor sequences come from a human donor who donated a stem cell graft to a child with acute myeloid leukemia.

This chain connects TRBV6-5 to TRBJ2-1; perhaps TRBD2 as D (6 bases). The CDR3 contains 17 residues. Germline V gene data show CDR1 as MNHEY and CDR2 as SVGAGI. The ends were cut back, 4 bases at V and 2 bases at J, with 18 bases in the middle. The CDR3 region is CASSSMAGSNTYNEQFF. CDR3 DNA: TGTGCCAGCAGTTCAATGGCCGGGAGTAACACCTACAATGAGCAGTTCTTC.

Only a few counts were recorded for this clonotype. The genes are TRBV25-1 and TRBJ1-2, with TRBD1 identical over 7 bases. The germline V gene encodes CDR1 MGHDK and CDR2 SYGVNS. The trim removed 1 base at V and 8 bases at J, leaving 16 bases unmatched. The CDR3 is 17 residues long. CDR3 region: CASSESGGAWGPRGYTF. CDR3 in DNA: TGTGCCAGCAGTGAATCAGGGGGAGCATGGGGGCCGAGGGGCTACACCTTC.